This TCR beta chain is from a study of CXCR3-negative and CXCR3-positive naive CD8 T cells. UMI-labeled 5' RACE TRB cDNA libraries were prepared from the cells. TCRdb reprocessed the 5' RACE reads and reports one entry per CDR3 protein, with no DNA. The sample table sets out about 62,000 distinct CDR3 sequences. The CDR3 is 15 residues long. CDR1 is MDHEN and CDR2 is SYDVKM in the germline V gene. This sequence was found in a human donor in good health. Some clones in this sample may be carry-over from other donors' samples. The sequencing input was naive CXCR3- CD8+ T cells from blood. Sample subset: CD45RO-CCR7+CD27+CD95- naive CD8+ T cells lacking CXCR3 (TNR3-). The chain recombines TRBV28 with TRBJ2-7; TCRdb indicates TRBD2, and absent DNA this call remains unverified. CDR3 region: CASRETSGPSYEQYF.